The sequence of this TCR beta chain was determined in a study of T cells in Graves' hyperthyroidism and ophthalmopathy. Study background: Peripheral blood was taken when the disease was first diagnosed, before any treatment began.

This CDR3 spans 15 amino acids. The germline gives CDR1 LNHDA, CDR2 SQIVND (reference sequence). Trimming took 6 bases from V and 5 from J; bases not matched to a gene: 11. This clonotype was detected many times. What it recognizes is unknown. Notes on the study in general: The blood repertoire included most of the expanded thyroid clonotypes above 0.001.

Pregnant or lactating patients were excluded, as were those with uncontrolled infection or other autoimmune disease. RNA transcripts yielded amplified TCR beta CDR3 regions. HTBI primers were employed in a first-round RT-PCR of the TCR CDR3. TCRdb called the multiplex PCR reads again in MiXCR, with one record for every CDR3 protein. The sample carries 200,000 to 250,000 distinct CDR3 sequences, roughly 17% recorded once. The rearrangement joins TRBV19 to TRBJ2-5, with 8 positions matching TRBD2. Sequencing input: blood. The origin of this receptor is a woman aged 18-30 years with Graves' ophthalmopathy. In DNA form, the CDR3 reads TGTGCCAGTAGACAACGGGGGGGAGAAGCGGAGACCCAGTACTTC. Its protein product is CASRQRGGEAETQYF.